Following are 29 T cell receptor beta chains from one sample sequenced in a study of blood T cell repertoires in COVID-19. Data came from immunoSEQ multiplex PCR; TCRdb stores just in-frame clones and leaves some out. This table holds about 400,000 clones, over 75% found once. Sequenced input: PBMCs or T cells enriched from blood (not recorded which). The receptors stem from a middle-aged woman with acute COVID-19.

Concerning this clone itself: Distinct nucleotide sequences in the sample also encode this CDR3. The gene calls are TRBV3-1 (or the pseudogene TRBV3-2) and TRBJ2-7; TRBD1 aligns across 9 bases. The J segment lost 4 bases and the V segment lost 4 bases, leaving 5 bases of the junction unmatched. There are 14 residues in the CDR3. Germline V gives CDR1 LGHDT, CDR2 YNNKEL (reference sequence). The CDR3 region has the DNA TGTGCCAGCAGCCCTCGGGACAGGGTTTACGAGCAGTACTTC. Encoded protein: CASSPRDRVYEQYF.

The chain employs TRBV5-4 and TRBJ1-1; a weak D match, TRBD1 (6 bases). Trimming pared 4 bases from V and 4 bases from J, leaving 11 bases between. CDR3 length: 13 residues. Looked up from germline, CDR1 is SGHNT and CDR2 is YYREEE (reference sequence). The CDR3 reads CASSLTGTTEAFF. CDR3 DNA sequence: TGTGCCAGCAGCCTCACAGGGACCACTGAAGCTTTCTTT. Full variable domain (remainder filled in from reference TRBV5-4 and TRBJ1-1): ETGVTQSPTHLIKTRGQQVTLRCSSQSGHNTVSWYQQALGQGPQFIFQYYREEENGRGNFPPRFSGLQFPNYSSELNVNALELDDSALYLCASSLTGTTEAFFGQGTRLTVV.

This chain uses TRBV4-1 with TRBJ1-6; weak D call: TRBD1 (5 bases). Germline V gene sequence: CDR1 MGHRA, CDR2 YSYEKL. V dropped 0 bases and J dropped 4 bases, with 13 bases sitting between them. The length of the CDR3 is 17 residues. CDR3 coding DNA: TGCGCCAGCAGCCAAGAAGCGACAGCCGATTATAATTCACCCCTCCACTTT. Amino acids: CASSQEATADYNSPLHF.

V gene TRBV6-5 combines with J gene TRBJ2-3, with unresolved D. V was cut by 0 bases and J by 1 base, with 5 bases left in between. CDR1 and CDR2 from the germline V gene are MNHEY and SVGAGI. The CDR3 is made up of 14 amino acids. CDR3: CASSYSQRTDTQYF. The CDR3 DNA reads as TGTGCCAGCAGTTACTCACAGCGCACAGATACGCAGTATTTT.

The V gene is TRBV7-9, the J gene TRBJ2-7; D is possibly TRBD1 (5 bases). Germline V gives CDR1 SEHNR, CDR2 FQNEAQ (reference sequence). V lost 5 bases and J lost 7, with 15 bases in between. The CDR3 covers 13 residues. As DNA, the CDR3 is TGTGCCAGCAGCACAAAATTCGACAGTGAGCAGTACTTC. Translated: CASSTKFDSEQYF.

The gene calls are TRBV19 and TRBJ2-2; tentatively, D is TRBD1 (6 bases). Germline values: CDR1 LNHDA, CDR2 SQIVND (reference sequence). This CDR3 is built from 17 residues. Trimming removed 6 bases from V and 8 bases from J, with 25 bases in between. The CDR3 loop reads CASSPPSGQGPRGELFF. The CDR3 coding sequence is TGTGCCAGTAGCCCCCCCAGTGGCCAGGGGCCTCGTGGGGAGCTGTTTTTT. Full variable domain (remainder filled in from reference TRBV19 and TRBJ2-2): DGGITQSPKYLFRKEGQNVTLSCEQNLNHDAMYWYRQDPGQGLRLIYYSQIVNDFQKGDIAEGYSVSREKKESFPLTVTSAQKNPTAFYLCASSPPSGQGPRGELFFGEGSRLTVL.

This clone appeared once. This rearrangement joins TRBV11-2 to TRBJ1-4; unclear D gene. Per the germline V gene, CDR1 is SGHAT and CDR2 is FQNNGV. V shed 0 bases and J shed 3 bases, with 14 bases lying between them. The CDR3 spans 17 residues. CDR3 nucleotide sequence: TGTGCCAGCAGCTTAGATCCCCCAGGCGCCTCTAATGAAAAACTGTTTTTT. Amino acid sequence: CASSLDPPGASNEKLFF.

The CDR3 loop is CASDSSTRSTDTQYF. Here the CDR3 DNA reads TGTGCCAGCGATTCTAGCACTCGTAGCACAGATACGCAGTATTTT. The V gene is TRBV6-5, the J gene TRBJ2-3; tentatively, D is TRBD2 (5 bases). Trimming took off 8 bases at V and 0 bases at J, with 15 bases between the two ends. Germline CDR1 and CDR2: MNHEY and SVGAGI. The CDR3 runs to 15 residues.

The V gene is TRBV18, the J gene TRBJ1-1; unclear D gene. Trimming took 3 bases from V and 8 from J, leaving 10 bases between them. CDR1 is KGHSH, CDR2 LQKENI, per germline. The CDR3 loop spans 12 amino acids. CDR3 residues: CASSPQQQEAFF. The CDR3 DNA is TGTGCCAGCTCACCTCAACAGCAGGAAGCTTTCTTT.

The V call is TRBV2, the J call TRBJ1-6; TRBD1 aligns across 7 bases. Germline V gene lookup returns CDR1 SNHLY and CDR2 FYNNEI. CDR3 length: 14 residues. With 5 bases clipped from V and 9 bases from J, the junction kept 7 bases outside the gene matches. CDR3 sequence reads: CASSLGGGGSPLHF. DNA of the CDR3: TGTGCCAGCAGTTTAGGGGGCGGTGGTTCACCCCTCCACTTT. Together with reference TRBV2 and TRBJ1-6, the CDR3 gives the full variable domain: EPEVTQTPSHQVTQMGQEVILRCVPISNHLYFYWYRQILGQKVEFLVSFYNNEISEKSEIFDDQFSVERPDGSNFTLKIRSTKLEDSAMYFCASSLGGGGSPLHFGNGTRLTVT.

The chain couples TRBV3-1 (or the pseudogene TRBV3-2) to TRBJ2-3; 9 bases map to TRBD2. Germline lookup yields CDR1 LGHDT and CDR2 YNNKEL (reference sequence). Trimming at V came to 4 bases and at J to 4 bases, leaving 6 bases not matched to a gene. This CDR3 has 15 amino acids. CDR3 region: CASSPYSGGSDTQYF. DNA of the CDR3: TGTGCCAGCAGCCCTTATAGCGGGGGCTCAGATACGCAGTATTTT.

The V call is TRBV7-2, the J call TRBJ2-5; perhaps TRBD2 as D (5 bases). The CDR3 contains 13 residues. Germline CDR1 SGHTA, CDR2 FQGNSA. V was shortened by 6 bases and J by 4 bases, with 12 bases between the two germline ends. This CDR3 is CASRRGSGETQYF. The CDR3 nucleotides read TGTGCCAGCAGACGGGGTTCCGGAGAGACCCAGTACTTC.

Comments on this clone: This sample includes further DNA sequences coding for the same CDR3. The V gene is TRBV3-1 (or the pseudogene TRBV3-2), the J gene TRBJ1-1; tentatively, D is TRBD1 (5 bases). The CDR3 sequence is 12 residues long. The V gene's germline CDR1 is LGHDT and CDR2 YNNKEL (reference sequence). Trimming left V 2 bases short and J 5 bases short, with 6 bases between. Here the CDR3 DNA reads TGTGCCAGCAGCCAACGGGGGACTGAAGCTTTCTTT. Translated, it gives CASSQRGTEAFF.

V and J are TRBV10-2 and TRBJ1-1; D is undetermined. The length of the CDR3 is 11 residues. Trimming took 8 bases from V and 0 from J, leaving 4 bases between them. CDR1 is WSHSY, CDR2 SAAADI, per germline. CDR3 protein: CASQMNTEAFF. The CDR3 DNA follows: TGCGCCAGCCAAATGAACACTGAAGCTTTCTTT.

The chain carries TRBV11-2 and TRBJ1-1; D unresolved. The V end lost 1 base, the J end lost 2 bases, and 5 bases lay between the germline ends. Germline V gives CDR1 SGHAT, CDR2 FQNNGV. The CDR3 totals 13 residues. The CDR3 DNA is TGTGCCAGCAGCTTAGTAGATAACACTGAAGCTTTCTTT. This translates into CASSLVDNTEAFF.

The J gene is TRBJ1-1, the V gene TRBV18, with D tentatively TRBD1 (6 bases). CDR1 and CDR2 (germline): KGHSH, LQKENI. The CDR3 consists of 14 residues. V was trimmed by 6 bases and J by 0 bases, leaving 11 bases between them. For the CDR3, the DNA is TGTGCCAGCTCGGAAGGACAGCTGAACACTGAAGCTTTCTTT. Encoded protein: CASSEGQLNTEAFF.

This rearrangement joins TRBV9 to TRBJ2-3, with D possibly being TRBD1 (5 bases). The CDR3 has 15 amino acids. Trimming took 3 bases from V and 3 from J, leaving 14 bases between them. The germline CDR1 and CDR2 sequences are SGDLS and YYNGEE. The CDR3 spells CASSADPGWTDTQYF. CDR3 DNA: TGTGCCAGCAGCGCCGACCCAGGGTGGACAGATACGCAGTATTTT.

The chain carries TRBV10-3 and TRBJ1-2; unclear D gene. Germline lookup yields CDR1 ENHRY and CDR2 SYGVKD. The CDR3 covers 14 residues. The V gene lost 2 bases and the J gene lost 5 bases, with 12 bases spanning the gap. The DNA for the CDR3 is TGTGCCATCAGTGAGCATCTTATAGTTTATGGCTACACCTTC. Encoded protein: CAISEHLIVYGYTF.

The chain links TRBV24-1 to TRBJ2-2; TRBD2 matches at 16 bases. Germline V CDR1 and CDR2: KGHDR, SFDVKD. V was clipped by 3 bases and J by 4 bases; unmatched bases: 4. CDR3 length: 18 amino acids. DNA for the CDR3: TGTGCCACCAGTGATCCGGGACTAGCGGGGGGGGCCACCGGGGAGCTGTTTTTT. Its translation is CATSDPGLAGGATGELFF.

This chain joins TRBV5-1 and TRBJ2-7, with a possible D match to TRBD2 (6 bases). The CDR3 contains 14 residues. The germline V gene encodes CDR1 SGHRS and CDR2 YFSETQ. V lost 3 bases to trimming and J lost 8 bases, with 18 bases between them. The CDR3 loop reads CASSSGLDRTKQYF. The CDR3 bases are TGCGCCAGCAGCTCGGGACTGGATAGGACCAAGCAGTACTTC.

V is TRBV3-1 (or the pseudogene TRBV3-2) and J is TRBJ1-5, with 8 bases matching TRBD1. The CDR3 consists of 15 residues. J gave up 1 base and V 1 base, and 0 bases lay outside the gene matches. Germline CDR1 LGHDT, CDR2 YNNKEL (reference sequence). This CDR3 reads CASSQGTGSNQPQHF. The CDR3 coding sequence is TGTGCCAGCAGCCAAGGGACAGGGAGCAATCAGCCCCAGCATTTT.

Turning to this clone: The identical CDR3 is also encoded by other nucleotide sequences in the sample. The J gene is TRBJ1-4, the V gene TRBV9; 7 positions match TRBD1. J was trimmed by 7 bases and V by 0 bases; bases with no gene match: 6. The CDR3 is 15 amino acids. From germline, CDR1 is SGDLS and CDR2 YYNGEE. This CDR3 reads CASSVDRGVGEKLFF. In DNA form, the CDR3 reads TGTGCCAGCAGCGTAGACAGGGGAGTAGGTGAAAAACTGTTTTTT.

The chain links TRBV5-4 to TRBJ2-2, with D perhaps matching TRBD2 (5 bases). V lost 3 bases and J lost 6, with 12 bases in between. The CDR3 loop spans 14 amino acids. From germline, CDR1 is SGHNT and CDR2 YYREEE (reference sequence). CDR3 DNA sequence: TGTGCCAGCAGCTACACCGGGGTCCCCGGGGAGCTGTTTTTT. It codes for CASSYTGVPGELFF.

V usage is TRBV9 and J usage is TRBJ2-3, with D perhaps TRBD2 (7 bases). The germline V gene has CDR1 SGDLS and CDR2 YYNGEE. The CDR3 is made up of 16 amino acids. Deletions cut 4 bases from V and 1 base from J, with 16 bases between. In DNA, the CDR3 is TGTGCCAGCAGCCCCTTGGGGGGGCGGGGCACAGATACGCAGTATTTT. The encoded protein is CASSPLGGRGTDTQYF.

The chain has TRBV7-2 and TRBJ1-5; D is unresolved. V was clipped by 5 bases and J by 6 bases, with 11 bases between them. Germline V gene data show CDR1 as SGHTA and CDR2 as FQGNSA. The CDR3 is 13 amino acids. The CDR3 is CASSANTGQPQHF. In nucleotides, the CDR3 is TGTGCCAGCAGCGCTAACACGGGTCAGCCCCAGCATTTT.

This clone was counted between two and nine times. This CDR3 is also generated by other DNA sequences in the sample. The chain is built from TRBV4-2 and TRBJ2-5; 8 bases agree with TRBD2. J gave up 3 bases and V 2 bases, and 5 bases lay outside the gene matches. The CDR3 has 15 amino acids. CDR1 is LGHNA, CDR2 YNFKEQ, per germline. The CDR3 loop is CASSQLARGEETQYF. In DNA form, the CDR3 reads TGTGCCAGCAGCCAATTGGCGCGGGGGGAAGAGACCCAGTACTTC.

V and J are TRBV6-6 and TRBJ2-7; tentative D call: TRBD1 (6 bases). Germline loops: CDR1 MNHNY, CDR2 SVGAGI (reference sequence). V gave up 2 bases and J gave up 7 bases, with 15 bases separating them. The CDR3 consists of 14 residues. In nucleotides, the CDR3 is TGTGCCAGCAGTTACAGAGGGGGAAAGGAGGAGCAGTACTTC. Translation: CASSYRGGKEEQYF.

Concerning this clone itself: Other DNA sequences in the sample encode the same CDR3. The chain recombines TRBV19 with TRBJ1-5; D uncertain. This CDR3 is 13 amino acids long. Trimming removed 9 bases at V and 2 bases at J, with 11 bases between. Germline V gene lookup returns CDR1 LNHDA and CDR2 SQIVND (reference sequence). The CDR3 region is CASSSGGNQPQHF. The DNA of the CDR3 is TGTGCCAGCTCCAGTGGTGGCAATCAGCCCCAGCATTTT.

The chain uses TRBV25-1 and TRBJ1-6, with no clear D. Germline lookup yields CDR1 MGHDK and CDR2 SYGVNS. V dropped 4 bases and J dropped 9 bases, with 13 bases sitting between them. This CDR3 is built from 14 residues. The DNA of the CDR3 is TGTGCCAGCAGTGCCGAAGGTTGGAGTTCACCCCTCCACTTT. Encoded protein: CASSAEGWSSPLHF. Full variable domain (missing parts from reference TRBV25-1 and TRBJ1-6): EADIYQTPRYLVIGTGKKITLECSQTMGHDKMYWYQQDPGMELHLIHYSYGVNSTEKGDLSSESTVSRIRTEHFPLTLESARPSHTSQYLCASSAEGWSSPLHFGNGTRLTVT.